This passage covers 17 T cell receptor beta chains from one sample sequenced in a study of blood T cell repertoires in COVID-19. Only in-frame clones appear in the TCRdb table, and some are missing; sequencing was by immunoSEQ multiplex PCR. This sample yields about 160,000 clones, of which roughly 80% are seen a single time; about 5.7% belongs to the top ten. Material: PBMCs or T cells enriched from blood (not recorded which). These receptors were taken from a woman in her thirties or forties with acute COVID-19.

The chain joins TRBV18 to TRBJ2-7, with D possibly being TRBD2 (5 bases). There are 13 residues in the CDR3. Germline CDR1 is KGHSH and CDR2 is LQKENI. The germline V and J ends were trimmed by 3 bases and 6 bases, with 12 bases remaining between them. CDR3 sequence reads: CASSPSAGFEQYV. The CDR3 nucleotides are TGTGCCAGCTCACCTTCGGCGGGCTTCGAGCAGTACGTC.

This clone was detected only once. J is TRBJ2-5 and V is TRBV19, with D perhaps matching TRBD1 (5 bases). This CDR3 comprises 13 residues. The V and J ends lost 4 bases and 3 bases respectively, with 9 bases between them. Germline V gives CDR1 LNHDA, CDR2 SQIVND (reference sequence). CDR3 amino acids: CASSTSREETQYF. The CDR3 DNA sequence: TGTGCCAGTAGTACGTCCAGGGAAGAGACCCAGTACTTC.

The chain uses TRBV12-2 and TRBJ2-2; TRBD2, the D gene given by the table, was not confirmed from the DNA. TRBV12-2 constitutes a pseudogene. CDR3 length: 16 residues. Written as DNA, the CDR3 is TGTGCAAGTCGCTTAGTGGGTCTAGCGGATACCGGGGAGCTGTTTTTT. Protein sequence: CASRLVGLADTGELFF.

This clone has a handful of counts. The rearrangement uses TRBV3-1 (or the pseudogene TRBV3-2) and TRBJ1-1, with D tentatively TRBD1 (6 bases). Germline V lookup: CDR1 LGHDT, CDR2 YNNKEL (reference sequence). The V gene lost 1 base and the J gene lost 1 base, with 10 bases spanning the gap. This CDR3 has 15 residues. CDR3 protein: CASSQGQGTNTEAFF. CDR3 sequence (DNA): TGTGCCAGCAGCCAAGGGCAGGGGACGAACACTGAAGCTTTCTTT.

DNA for the CDR3: TGCGCCAGCAGCTGGGACAGGGGACAGCCCCAGCATTTT. It codes for CASSWDRGQPQHF. The chain combines TRBV5-1 with TRBJ1-5; TRBD1 matches 10 bases. V lost 3 bases and J lost 7; bases outside the gene matches: 1. CDR3 length equals 13 residues. CDR1 is SGHRS, CDR2 YFSETQ, per germline.

The chain has TRBV3-1 (or the pseudogene TRBV3-2) and TRBJ2-3; 12 bases are shared with TRBD2. This CDR3 is built from 17 residues. Germline CDR1 and CDR2: LGHDT and YNNKEL (reference sequence). With V trimmed by 3 bases and J by 3 bases, 7 bases remained unmatched. CDR3 region: CASSHYRTSGTTDTQYF. Written as DNA, the CDR3 is TGTGCCAGCAGCCATTACAGGACTAGCGGGACGACAGATACGCAGTATTTT.

The chain is built from TRBV6-1 and TRBJ2-1, with D perhaps matching TRBD2 (7 bases). This CDR3 has 16 amino acids. The germline V and J ends were trimmed by 4 bases and 2 bases, with 15 bases remaining between them. Germline V gives CDR1 MNHNS, CDR2 SASEGT. CDR3 nucleotide sequence: TGTGCCAGCAGTGCGGAGGAGGGGGGGCCCTACAATGAGCAGTTCTTC. Translation: CASSAEEGGPYNEQFF.

The V and J genes are TRBV10-1 and TRBJ1-5, with D uncertain. The V gene's germline CDR1 is WNHNN and CDR2 SYGVQD (reference sequence). With 9 bases removed from V and 8 bases from J, the gap between germline ends came to 17 bases. The CDR3 runs 13 residues. DNA for the CDR3: TGCGCCAGGACCGCAGGAAGGTGGGAGCCCCAGCATTTT. Protein sequence: CARTAGRWEPQHF.

The V and J genes are TRBV10-3 and TRBJ1-1, with D perhaps TRBD1 (6 bases). The CDR3 runs 15 residues. The germline V gene has CDR1 ENHRY and CDR2 SYGVKD. Trimming stripped 7 bases from V and 2 bases from J, with 17 bases between. In DNA form, the CDR3 reads TGTGCCATCAATCCCGGGACCAGGGGAAACACTGAAGCTTTCTTT. Amino acid sequence: CAINPGTRGNTEAFF.

The chain carries TRBV2 and TRBJ1-3; D is uncertain. This CDR3 is 14 amino acids long. Trimming cost V 8 bases and J 4 bases, with 15 bases left between them. Germline loops: CDR1 SNHLY, CDR2 FYNNEI. The CDR3 coding sequence is TGTGCCAGCCAGGCGGGCGCGGGGGGAAACACCATATATTTT. It translates to CASQAGAGGNTIYF.

The V call is TRBV5-1, the J call TRBJ2-4, with 9 bases lining up with TRBD2. CDR3 length equals 17 residues. Germline V CDR1 and CDR2: SGHRS, YFSETQ. After removal of 0 bases from V and 1 base from J, the junction contained 5 bases not matched to a gene. The CDR3 reads CASSLGAGGPAKNIQYF. The CDR3 bases are TGCGCCAGCAGCTTGGGGGCGGGAGGGCCTGCCAAAAACATTCAGTACTTC.

This sequence joins TRBV9 and TRBJ2-1, with 9 bases matching TRBD2. V trimming: 5 bases; J trimming: 4 bases; junction bases outside the gene matches: 7. Per the germline V gene, CDR1 is SGDLS and CDR2 is YYNGEE. This CDR3 has 15 residues. CDR3 DNA: TGTGCCAGCAGTCCACTAGCGGGCGCATACAATGAGCAGTTCTTC. Amino acid sequence: CASSPLAGAYNEQFF.

J is TRBJ2-7 and V is TRBV5-1, with 9 bases lining up with TRBD2. Germline V CDR1 and CDR2: SGHRS, YFSETQ. The length of the CDR3 is 16 residues. With V trimmed by 5 bases and J by 5 bases, 14 bases remained unmatched. The CDR3, as DNA: TGCGCCAGCAGTAAAACGGTGGTAGCGGGAGAGGACGAGCAGTACTTC. This sequence encodes CASSKTVVAGEDEQYF.

The chain is built from TRBV29-1 and TRBJ1-1; D not certain. V lost 4 bases, J lost 4 bases, and 10 bases lay in between. Germline V CDR1 and CDR2: SQVTM, ANQGSEA. This CDR3 comprises 12 residues. The CDR3 bases are TGCAGCGTTGGCCCGGTTGGCACTGAAGCTTTCTTT. Translating gives CSVGPVGTEAFF.

The rearrangement links TRBV24-1 to TRBJ1-5, with a tentative D call TRBD1 (6 bases). This CDR3 has 15 amino acids. The ends were cut back, 3 bases at V and 3 bases at J, with 11 bases in the middle. Germline V CDR1 and CDR2: KGHDR, SFDVKD. The CDR3 reads CATSDATGYNQPQHF. The CDR3 DNA sequence: TGTGCCACCAGTGATGCAACAGGGTACAATCAGCCCCAGCATTTT.

The V and J genes are TRBV30 and TRBJ1-1; D is unresolved. V lost 4 bases and J lost 0, with 6 bases in between. The CDR3 contains 12 residues. Germline V gene lookup returns CDR1 GTSNPN and CDR2 SVGIG (reference sequence). The CDR3 region is CAWTRLNTEAFF. The CDR3 DNA sequence: TGTGCCTGGACGCGGTTGAACACTGAAGCTTTCTTT.

The chain has TRBV27 and TRBJ1-2; D is possibly TRBD1 (6 bases). With 6 bases removed from V and 7 bases from J, the gap between germline ends came to 12 bases. CDR3 length equals 12 residues. From germline, CDR1 is MNHEY and CDR2 SMNVEV (reference sequence). CDR3 amino acids: CASSSQGSGYTF. The CDR3 DNA reads as TGTGCCAGCAGCTCACAGGGAAGTGGCTACACCTTC.